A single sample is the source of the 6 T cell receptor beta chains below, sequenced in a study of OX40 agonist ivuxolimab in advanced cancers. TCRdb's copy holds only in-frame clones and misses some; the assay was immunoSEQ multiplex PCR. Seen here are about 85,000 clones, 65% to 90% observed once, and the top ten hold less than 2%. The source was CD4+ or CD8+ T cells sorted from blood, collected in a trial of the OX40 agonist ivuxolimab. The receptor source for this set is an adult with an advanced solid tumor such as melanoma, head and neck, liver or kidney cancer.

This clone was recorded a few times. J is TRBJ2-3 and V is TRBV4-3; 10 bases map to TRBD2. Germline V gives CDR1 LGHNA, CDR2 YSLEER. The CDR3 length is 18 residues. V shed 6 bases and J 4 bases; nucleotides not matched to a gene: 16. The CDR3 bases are TGCGCCAGCAGATCCGGGACTAGCGATGGCCTTGGGGCAGATACGCAGTATTTT. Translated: CASRSGTSDGLGADTQYF.

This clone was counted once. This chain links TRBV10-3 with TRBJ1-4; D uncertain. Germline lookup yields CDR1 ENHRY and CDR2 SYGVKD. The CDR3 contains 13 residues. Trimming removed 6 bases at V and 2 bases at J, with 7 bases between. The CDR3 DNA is TGTGCCATCAGGAGGGCTACTAATGAAAAACTGTTTTTT. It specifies CAIRRATNEKLFF.

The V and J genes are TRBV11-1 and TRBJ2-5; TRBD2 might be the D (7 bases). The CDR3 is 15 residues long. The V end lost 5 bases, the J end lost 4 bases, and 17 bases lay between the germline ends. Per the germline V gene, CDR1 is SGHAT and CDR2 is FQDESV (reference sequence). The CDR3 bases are TGTGCCAGCAGCCCACGGGGGGCCGCAGGAGAGACCCAGTACTTC. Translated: CASSPRGAAGETQYF.

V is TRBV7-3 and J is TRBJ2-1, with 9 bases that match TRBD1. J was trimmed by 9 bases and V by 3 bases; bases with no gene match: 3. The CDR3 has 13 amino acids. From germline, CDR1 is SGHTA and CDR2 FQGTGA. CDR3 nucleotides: TGTGCCAGCAGCTTGGGACAGGGCGGTGAGCAGTTCTTC. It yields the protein CASSLGQGGEQFF.

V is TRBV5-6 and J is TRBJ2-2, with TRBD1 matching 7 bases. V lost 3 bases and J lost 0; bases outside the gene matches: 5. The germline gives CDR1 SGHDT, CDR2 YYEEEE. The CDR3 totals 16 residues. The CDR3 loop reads CASSSRQGANTGELFF. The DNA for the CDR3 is TGTGCCAGCAGCTCTAGACAGGGAGCGAACACCGGGGAGCTGTTTTTT.

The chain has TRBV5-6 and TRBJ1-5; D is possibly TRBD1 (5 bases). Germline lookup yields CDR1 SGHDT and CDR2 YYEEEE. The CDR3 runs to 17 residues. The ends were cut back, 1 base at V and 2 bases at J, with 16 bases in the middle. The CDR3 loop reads CASSLYSYGGGNQPQHF. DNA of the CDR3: TGTGCCAGCAGCTTGTACAGCTATGGGGGGGGCAATCAGCCCCAGCATTTT.